These T cell receptor beta chains were read from a single sample in a study of T cell repertoires in ileal Crohn's disease. Measured with immunoSEQ multiplex PCR; TCRdb has only the in-frame clones, and not every one. The table records around 33,000 clones, around three quarters of them present only once. The sample taken for sequencing was ileal tissue. Source of these receptors: an adult with Crohn's disease. The CDR3 runs from the conserved cysteine through the conserved F or W. The D gene is left open where the match is weak. Expanded clones are given a class, and other clones once, few, many or no size at all.

j_gene | v_gene | d_gene | abundance | CDR3nt | CDR3aa
TRBJ2-7 | TRBV6-1 | TRBD1 | . | TGTGCCAGCAGTGTTTCCCGACAGGGAAACGAGCAGTACTTC | CASSVSRQGNEQYF
TRBJ2-5 | TRBV2 | . | . | TGTGCCAGCAGTGCGGGACTCGGGGAGACCCAGTACTTC | CASSAGLGETQYF
TRBJ2-1 | TRBV7-9 | TRBD2 | . | TGTGCCAGCAGCCCCGGACTAGCGGAGTGGGAGCAGTTCTTC | CASSPGLAEWEQFF
TRBJ2-5 | TRBV30 | TRBD2 | . | TGTGCCTGGAGTGACCGTGCCCGGGGGGTGGAGACCCAGTACTTC | CAWSDRARGVETQYF
TRBJ2-3 | TRBV2 | TRBD2 | . | TGTGCCAGCAGCCCTCCCAGGCGGCTAGCGGGGGGGAAATTTGTCGATACGCAGTATTTT | CASSPPRRLAGGKFVDTQYF
TRBJ1-3 | TRBV6-1 | . | . | TGTGCCAGCAGCATCGACACGAGCTCTGGAAACACCATATATTTT | CASSIDTSSGNTIYF
TRBJ1-3 | TRBV10-3 | . | . | TGTGCCATCAGGAACGCAGGCATAAGCTCTGGAAACACCATATATTTT | CAIRNAGISSGNTIYF
TRBJ2-7 | TRBV7-2 | TRBD1 | . | TGTGCCAGCAGCTTCTCTCCATTTGTACAGGGGGCGCTTTACGAGCAGTACTTC | CASSFSPFVQGALYEQYF
TRBJ1-2 | TRBV7-9 | TRBD1 | . | TGTGCCAGCAGCTCACAGGGGTGGTATGGCTACACCTTC | CASSSQGWYGYTF
TRBJ1-5 | TRBV6-1 | . | . | TGTGCCACACACCCGGGGTTCGGGCAGCCCCAGCATTTT | CATHPGFGQPQHF
TRBJ1-5 | TRBV7-2 | . | . | TGTGCCAGCAGCTTATGGAGGGGCGAGGCTCAGCCCCAGCATTTT | CASSLWRGEAQPQHF
TRBJ2-1 | TRBV2 | . | . | TGTGCCAGCAGTGATGATAGCCCGAACGAGCAGTTCTTC | CASSDDSPNEQFF
TRBJ2-1 | TRBV7-6 | TRBD2 | . | TGTGCCAGCAGCTTAGCTAGCGGGAGTTCCCATGAGCAGTTCTTC | CASSLASGSSHEQFF
TRBJ2-6 | TRBV5-4 | . | few | TGTGCCAGCAGCTTAAGAGCTGGGGCCAACGTCCTGACTTTC | CASSLRAGANVLTF
TRBJ1-2 | TRBV6-5 | . | few | TGTGCCAGCAGTCCCCGAGTCCTCGGTGTAGGCTACACCTTC | CASSPRVLGVGYTF
TRBJ2-3 | TRBV19 | TRBD1 | . | TGTGCCAGTAGACCCAAGGGAGAGGGACAGGTCACAGATACGCAGTATTTT | CASRPKGEGQVTDTQYF
TRBJ1-2 | TRBV7-3 | TRBD1 | . | TGTGCCAGCAGCCTAGGGACAGAGCTTAACTATGGCTACACCTTC | CASSLGTELNYGYTF
TRBJ2-7 | TRBV30 | TRBD2 | . | TGTGCCTGGAGTGCGGAACTAGCGTTCGAGCAGTACTTC | CAWSAELAFEQYF
TRBJ1-2 | TRBV7-2 | . | . | TGTGCCAGCAGCTTAGATCGGGGTATCGGCTATGGCTACACCTTC | CASSLDRGIGYGYTF
TRBJ2-7 | TRBV25-1 | . | once | TGTGCCAGCAGTCCCTTCCTTAGAGGCTACGAGCAGTACTTC | CASSPFLRGYEQYF
TRBJ2-7 | TRBV4-1 | . | . | TGCGCCAGCAGCCAAGGGCCCCTCTACGAGCAGTACTTC | CASSQGPLYEQYF
TRBJ2-7 | TRBV5-1 | TRBD1 | . | TGCGCCAGCAGCTCGGACAGGGGGTTTAAGTACTTC | CASSSDRGFKYF
TRBJ2-7 | TRBV7-9 | . | . | TGTGCCAGCAGCTTAGACACAGGGTCCTACGAGCAGTACTTC | CASSLDTGSYEQYF
TRBJ1-2 | TRBV19 | . | . | TGTGCCAGTAGTATCCCTGAGGGAAGGTCCTATGGCTACACCTTC | CASSIPEGRSYGYTF
TRBJ1-4 | TRBV7-7 | . | few | TGTGCTAGCAGTCCAGGCGCAGGGGACGGACTGTTTTTT | CASSPGAGDGLFF
TRBJ2-6 | TRBV19 | TRBD2 | . | TGTGCCAGTAGGACTAGCGGGGGTTCTGGGGCCAACGTCCTGACTTTC | CASRTSGGSGANVLTF
TRBJ2-1 | TRBV7-2 | TRBD2 | . | TGTGCCAGCAGCAGTAGCGGGGGGTTTAGTGAGCAGTTCTTC | CASSSSGGFSEQFF
TRBJ1-1 | TRBV7-9 | TRBD1 | . | TGTGCCAGCAGCTTAACCCCGCAGGGGGCCCCTGAAGCTTTCTTT | CASSLTPQGAPEAFF
TRBJ2-3 | TRBV6-5 | . | few | TGTGCCACCTCGCGGGGACGCACAGATACGCAGTATTTT | CATSRGRTDTQYF
TRBJ2-7 | TRBV27 | . | . | TGTGCCAGCAGTCCCTACGACAGGTTCCCCGAGCAGTACTTC | CASSPYDRFPEQYF
TRBJ2-7 | TRBV5-6 | TRBD1 | few | TGTGCCAGCAGCCCCAGGGGGATCTCCTACGAGCAGTACTTC | CASSPRGISYEQYF
TRBJ2-1 | TRBV7-9 | . | . | TGTGCCAGCAGCACCGACGGGGGGCCAGTCAATGAGCAGTTCTTC | CASSTDGGPVNEQFF
TRBJ1-5 | TRBV9 | . | few | TGTGCCAGCAGCGTCAGGGACAATCAGCCCCAGCATTTT | CASSVRDNQPQHF
TRBJ2-1 | TRBV5-1 | TRBD2 | . | TGCGCCAGCAGCGGGACTAGCGGGAGGGCCTACAATGAGCAGTTCTTC | CASSGTSGRAYNEQFF
TRBJ2-5 | TRBV4-2 | TRBD2 | few | TGTGCCAGCAGCCTTGGACTAGGGGAGACCCAGTACTTC | CASSLGLGETQYF
TRBJ2-4 | TRBV9 | . | . | TGTGCCAGCAGCGTGGCCGGAGGGGACATTCAGTACTTC | CASSVAGGDIQYF
TRBJ2-7 | TRBV2 | TRBD2 | . | TGTGCCAGCAGTGTACCCGGGGGGGGCGAGCAGTACTTC | CASSVPGGGEQYF
TRBJ1-1 | TRBV19 | TRBD1 | . | TGTGCCAGTAGTCGCGAGATGTCAGGACAGGGGGAAGGCACTGAAGCTTTCTTT | CASSREMSGQGEGTEAFF